A selection of T cell receptor beta chains follows, all from one sample in a study of T cell repertoires in cytomegalovirus infection. Using its own MiXCR run on the reads, TCRdb lists one record per CDR3 protein. The table has 200,000 to 250,000 distinct CDR3 sequences, roughly 6.5% seen once. The material sequenced was PBMCs. The receptors stem from a human donor in good health (CMV status not recorded). Some clones in this sample may be carry-over from other donors' samples. CDR3s include the opening cysteine and the closing phenylalanine or tryptophan. Each record gives: clone size, V gene, J gene, D gene, CDR3 DNA, CDR3 protein. The D gene is left open where the match is weak. Not every row has a clone size; where given, it reads once, few, many or a size class.

clone size: many; V gene: TRBV28; J gene: TRBJ2-1; D gene: TRBD1; CDR3 DNA: TGTGCCAGCAGCCCCACCGGGACAGGGGAATACAATGAGCAGTTCTTC; CDR3 protein: CASSPTGTGEYNEQFF
clone size: -; V gene: TRBV28; J gene: TRBJ1-4; D gene: -; CDR3 DNA: TGTGCCAGCAGTAAAGGGACGTCAGAAAAACTGTTTTTT; CDR3 protein: CASSKGTSEKLFF
clone size: -; V gene: TRBV29-1; J gene: TRBJ2-7; D gene: TRBD1; CDR3 DNA: TGCAGCGTATTAGGGACAGCGCACGAGCAGTACTTC; CDR3 protein: CSVLGTAHEQYF
clone size: -; V gene: TRBV29-1; J gene: TRBJ2-7; D gene: TRBD1; CDR3 DNA: TGCAGCGTTGGTGAGACAGGGCCCTACGAGCAGTACTTC; CDR3 protein: CSVGETGPYEQYF
clone size: many; V gene: TRBV7-2; J gene: TRBJ1-1; D gene: TRBD1; CDR3 DNA: TGTGCCAGCGGGAGGACAGGGGGCAACACTGAAGCTTTCTTT; CDR3 protein: CASGRTGGNTEAFF
clone size: many; V gene: TRBV2; J gene: TRBJ1-1; D gene: -; CDR3 DNA: TGTGCCAGCAACGGGGGCGTGATGAACACTGAAGCTTTCTTT; CDR3 protein: CASNGGVMNTEAFF
clone size: many; V gene: TRBV27; J gene: TRBJ2-1; D gene: -; CDR3 DNA: TGTGCCAGCAGAGAACCTGGTAAAGAGCAGTTCTTC; CDR3 protein: CASREPGKEQFF
clone size: many; V gene: TRBV20-1; J gene: TRBJ1-5; D gene: TRBD1; CDR3 DNA: TGCAGTGCCGCCCGGACAGGGGACGATAGCAATCAGCCCCAGCATTTT; CDR3 protein: CSAARTGDDSNQPQHF
clone size: many; V gene: TRBV7-2; J gene: TRBJ1-1; D gene: TRBD1; CDR3 DNA: TGTGCCAGCAGCTTAGGGGACAGGGGTGAAGCTTTCTTT; CDR3 protein: CASSLGDRGEAFF
clone size: few; V gene: TRBV5-4; J gene: TRBJ1-1; D gene: TRBD1; CDR3 DNA: TGTGCCAGCAGCCGGACAGGGGGCATCGATGAAGCTTTCTTT; CDR3 protein: CASSRTGGIDEAFF
clone size: many; V gene: TRBV28; J gene: TRBJ1-2; D gene: TRBD1; CDR3 DNA: TGTGCCAGCACCCGCCCGTTGACAGGGGGAGATGGCTACACCTTC; CDR3 protein: CASTRPLTGGDGYTF
clone size: many; V gene: TRBV7-8; J gene: TRBJ1-4; D gene: TRBD1; CDR3 DNA: TGTGCCAGCAGCTTACAGGGGGCGTTTGGCCTGACCTCGAATGAAAAACTGTTTTTT; CDR3 protein: CASSLQGAFGLTSNEKLFF
clone size: many; V gene: TRBV7-2; J gene: TRBJ2-7; D gene: TRBD2; CDR3 DNA: TGTGCCAGCAGCTTAGTCTTAGCGGGGGCTGTATACGAGCAGTACTTC; CDR3 protein: CASSLVLAGAVYEQYF
clone size: few; V gene: TRBV28; J gene: TRBJ1-1; D gene: TRBD1; CDR3 DNA: TGTGCCAGCAGTTTGACAGGGGGGATGAACACTGAAGCTTTCTTT; CDR3 protein: CASSLTGGMNTEAFF
clone size: many; V gene: TRBV28; J gene: TRBJ1-5; D gene: -; CDR3 DNA: TGTGCCAGCAGTTTCGGGGCCCGCGGGGGTCAGCCCCAGCATTTT; CDR3 protein: CASSFGARGGQPQHF
clone size: few; V gene: TRBV29-1; J gene: TRBJ2-5; D gene: -; CDR3 DNA: TGCAGCGTTGAACCGAGGAGGGAGACCCAGTACTTC; CDR3 protein: CSVEPRRETQYF
clone size: -; V gene: TRBV7-2; J gene: TRBJ2-2; D gene: -; CDR3 DNA: TGTGACAGCAGCTTATCAGAGTACAACGGGGAGCTGTTTTTT; CDR3 protein: CDSSLSEYNGELFF
clone size: many; V gene: TRBV18; J gene: TRBJ1-1; D gene: -; CDR3 DNA: TGTGCCAGCTCATCTCTCGACGGGGGGCTAGGCACTGAAGCTTTCTTT; CDR3 protein: CASSSLDGGLGTEAFF
clone size: many; V gene: TRBV6-2/TRBV6-3; J gene: TRBJ2-7; D gene: -; CDR3 DNA: TGTGCCAGCAGTTTCAATAACCGCTACGAGCAGTACTTC; CDR3 protein: CASSFNNRYEQYF
clone size: many; V gene: TRBV7-8; J gene: TRBJ2-2; D gene: -; CDR3 DNA: TGTGCCAGCCGGTTTGTCCCGGGGTACACCGGGGAGCTGTTTTTT; CDR3 protein: CASRFVPGYTGELFF
clone size: many; V gene: TRBV12-3/TRBV12-4; J gene: TRBJ1-5; D gene: TRBD1; CDR3 DNA: TGTGCCAGCAGTCCGGGACAGGGGTTGGGTGGGTATAGCAATCAGCCCCAGCATTTT; CDR3 protein: CASSPGQGLGGYSNQPQHF
clone size: few; V gene: TRBV12-3/TRBV12-4; J gene: TRBJ1-2; D gene: TRBD1; CDR3 DNA: TGTGCCAGCAGTGTGAGGGACAGCCCCTATGGCTACACCTTC; CDR3 protein: CASSVRDSPYGYTF
clone size: few; V gene: TRBV30; J gene: TRBJ1-1; D gene: -; CDR3 DNA: TGTGCCTGGATACCAGAGACCATGAACACTGAAGCTTTCTTT; CDR3 protein: CAWIPETMNTEAFF
clone size: many; V gene: TRBV4-3; J gene: TRBJ2-3; D gene: -; CDR3 DNA: TGCGCCAGCAGCCAAGATTTGACAAAGCAGTATTTT; CDR3 protein: CASSQDLTKQYF
clone size: many; V gene: TRBV20-1; J gene: TRBJ2-2; D gene: -; CDR3 DNA: TGCAGTGCTAGGGGAGGGGGACCAGCCGGGGAGCTGTTTTTT; CDR3 protein: CSARGGGPAGELFF
clone size: -; V gene: TRBV19; J gene: TRBJ2-1; D gene: TRBD2; CDR3 DNA: TGTGCCAGTAGTATAGGGCTAGCGGGGGGTTACAATGAGCAGTTCTTC; CDR3 protein: CASSIGLAGGYNEQFF
clone size: many; V gene: TRBV30; J gene: TRBJ2-3; D gene: TRBD1; CDR3 DNA: TGTGCCTGGGGCGGACAGGACACAGATACGCAGTATTTT; CDR3 protein: CAWGGQDTDTQYF
clone size: many; V gene: TRBV7-2; J gene: TRBJ2-4; D gene: -; CDR3 DNA: TGTGCCAGCAGCTCAACACTATGGGGGGGGCAAGCCAAAAACATTCAGTACTTC; CDR3 protein: CASSSTLWGGQAKNIQYF
clone size: few; V gene: TRBV18; J gene: TRBJ2-3; D gene: -; CDR3 DNA: TGTGCCAGCTCACCTTCAGGGCTGACAGATACGCAGTATTTT; CDR3 protein: CASSPSGLTDTQYF
clone size: many; V gene: TRBV23-1; J gene: TRBJ1-5; D gene: -; CDR3 DNA: TGCGCCAGCAGTCAGTCGGGCAGGTCATGGTTACGACCCCAGCATTTT; CDR3 protein: CASSQSGRSWLRPQHF
clone size: few; V gene: TRBV20-1; J gene: TRBJ2-1; D gene: TRBD1; CDR3 DNA: TGCAGTGCTCCTCCGGGACAGACCTACAATGAGCAGTTCTTC; CDR3 protein: CSAPPGQTYNEQFF
clone size: many; V gene: TRBV10-3; J gene: TRBJ1-2; D gene: -; CDR3 DNA: TGTGCCATCAGAACCCCCGACTATGGCTACACCTTC; CDR3 protein: CAIRTPDYGYTF
clone size: many; V gene: TRBV6-1; J gene: TRBJ2-1; D gene: -; CDR3 DNA: TGTGCCGCCAGAGGGGGGGGCCCAAATGAGCAGTTCTTC; CDR3 protein: CAARGGGPNEQFF
clone size: -; V gene: TRBV19; J gene: TRBJ1-1; D gene: TRBD1; CDR3 DNA: TGTGCCAGCAGACAGGGGCTCACTGAAGCTTTCTTT; CDR3 protein: CASRQGLTEAFF
clone size: -; V gene: TRBV2; J gene: TRBJ2-2; D gene: -; CDR3 DNA: TGTGCCAGCAGAGATTCCAGCGCCGGGGAGCTGTTTTTT; CDR3 protein: CASRDSSAGELFF
clone size: many; V gene: TRBV7-2; J gene: TRBJ2-3; D gene: -; CDR3 DNA: TGTGCCAGCAGCCACAGGGTCGATACGCAGTATTTT; CDR3 protein: CASSHRVDTQYF
clone size: many; V gene: TRBV20-1; J gene: TRBJ2-7; D gene: -; CDR3 DNA: TGCAGTGCTAGAGCCGGGACGCGCCCTTCCTACGAGCAGTACTTC; CDR3 protein: CSARAGTRPSYEQYF
clone size: -; V gene: TRBV10-3; J gene: TRBJ1-1; D gene: -; CDR3 DNA: TGTGCCATCAGTGCATTGAACACTGAAGCTTTCTTT; CDR3 protein: CAISALNTEAFF
clone size: few; V gene: TRBV5-5; J gene: TRBJ2-2; D gene: TRBD1; CDR3 DNA: TGTGCCAGCAGCTTGGAACGGGGACAGGGCAGCCTGCCCGGGGAGCTGTTTTTT; CDR3 protein: CASSLERGQGSLPGELFF
clone size: many; V gene: TRBV7-2; J gene: TRBJ1-5; D gene: -; CDR3 DNA: TGTGCCAGCAGCTTATCCCCGAAGGGTCAGCCCCAGCATTTT; CDR3 protein: CASSLSPKGQPQHF
clone size: many; V gene: TRBV27; J gene: TRBJ1-1; D gene: -; CDR3 DNA: TGTGCCAGCAGTTTAGATGGAAGGGGTGAAGCTTTCTTT; CDR3 protein: CASSLDGRGEAFF
clone size: once; V gene: TRBV29-1; J gene: TRBJ1-1; D gene: -; CDR3 DNA: TGCAGCGCCCGGACACATAACACTGAAGCTTTCTTT; CDR3 protein: CSARTHNTEAFF